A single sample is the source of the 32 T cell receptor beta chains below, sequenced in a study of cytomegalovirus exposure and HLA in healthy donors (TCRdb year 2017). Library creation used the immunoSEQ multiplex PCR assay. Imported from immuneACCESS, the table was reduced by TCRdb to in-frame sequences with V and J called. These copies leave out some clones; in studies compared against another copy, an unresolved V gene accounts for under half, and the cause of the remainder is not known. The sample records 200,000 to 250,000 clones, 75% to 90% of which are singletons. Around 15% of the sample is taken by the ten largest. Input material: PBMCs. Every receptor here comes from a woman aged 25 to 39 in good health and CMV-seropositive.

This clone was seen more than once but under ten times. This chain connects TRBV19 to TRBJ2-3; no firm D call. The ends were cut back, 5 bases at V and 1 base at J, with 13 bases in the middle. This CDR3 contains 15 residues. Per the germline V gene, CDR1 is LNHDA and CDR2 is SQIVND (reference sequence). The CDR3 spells CASSGASRGTDTQYF. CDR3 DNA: TGTGCCAGTAGTGGTGCAAGCCGGGGCACAGATACGCAGTATTTT.

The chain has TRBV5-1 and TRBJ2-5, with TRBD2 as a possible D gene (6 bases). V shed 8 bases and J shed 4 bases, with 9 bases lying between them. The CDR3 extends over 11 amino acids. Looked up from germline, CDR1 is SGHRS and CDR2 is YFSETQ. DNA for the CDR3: TGCGCCAGTATGGGGGGAGAGACCCAGTACTTC. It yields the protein CASMGGETQYF. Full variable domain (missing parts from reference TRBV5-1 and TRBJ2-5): KAGVTQTPRYLIKTRGQQVTLSCSPISGHRSVSWYQQTPGQGLQFLFEYFSETQRNKGNFPGRFSGRQFSNSRSEMNVSTLELGDSALYLCASMGGETQYFGPGTRLLVL.

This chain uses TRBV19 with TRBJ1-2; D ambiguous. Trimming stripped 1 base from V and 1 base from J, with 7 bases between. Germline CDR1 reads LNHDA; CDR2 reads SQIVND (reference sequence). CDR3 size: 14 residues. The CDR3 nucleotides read TGTGCCAGTAGTATAGCTAGCGGTAACTATGGCTACACCTTC. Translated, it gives CASSIASGNYGYTF.

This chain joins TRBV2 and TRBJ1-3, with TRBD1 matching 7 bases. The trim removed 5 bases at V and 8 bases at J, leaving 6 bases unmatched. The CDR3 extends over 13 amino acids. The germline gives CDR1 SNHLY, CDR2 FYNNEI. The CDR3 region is CASSFRTGDTIYF. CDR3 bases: TGTGCCAGCAGTTTTCGAACAGGGGACACCATATATTTT.

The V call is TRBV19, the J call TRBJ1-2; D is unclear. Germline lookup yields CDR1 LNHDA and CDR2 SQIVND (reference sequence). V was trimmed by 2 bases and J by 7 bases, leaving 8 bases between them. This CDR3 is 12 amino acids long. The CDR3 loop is CASSIKEFGYTF. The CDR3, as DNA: TGTGCCAGTAGTATAAAAGAATTTGGCTACACCTTC.

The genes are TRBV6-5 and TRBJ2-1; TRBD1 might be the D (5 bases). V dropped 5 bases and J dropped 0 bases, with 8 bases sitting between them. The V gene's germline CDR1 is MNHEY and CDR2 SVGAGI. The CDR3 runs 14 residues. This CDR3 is CASSLQASYNEQFF. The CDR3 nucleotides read TGTGCCAGCAGTCTACAGGCCTCCTACAATGAGCAGTTCTTC.

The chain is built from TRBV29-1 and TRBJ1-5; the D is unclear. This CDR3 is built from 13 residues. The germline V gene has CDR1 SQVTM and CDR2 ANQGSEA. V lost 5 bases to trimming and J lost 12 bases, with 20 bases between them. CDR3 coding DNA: TGCAGCGTTTCTGGGGAACAATCAGCATTCCAGCATTTT. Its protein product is CSVSGEQSAFQHF. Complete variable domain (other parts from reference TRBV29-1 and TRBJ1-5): SAVISQKPSRDICQRGTSLTIQCQVDSQVTMMFWYRQQPGQSLTLIATANQGSEATYESGFVIDKFPISRPNLTFSTLTVSNMSPEDSSIYLCSVSGEQSAFQHFGDGTRLSIL.

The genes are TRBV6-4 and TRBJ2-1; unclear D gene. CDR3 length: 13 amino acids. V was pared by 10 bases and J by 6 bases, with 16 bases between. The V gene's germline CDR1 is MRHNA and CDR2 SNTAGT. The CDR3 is CAIPWCLCNEQFF. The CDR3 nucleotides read TGTGCCATCCCCTGGTGTTTATGCAATGAGCAGTTCTTC.

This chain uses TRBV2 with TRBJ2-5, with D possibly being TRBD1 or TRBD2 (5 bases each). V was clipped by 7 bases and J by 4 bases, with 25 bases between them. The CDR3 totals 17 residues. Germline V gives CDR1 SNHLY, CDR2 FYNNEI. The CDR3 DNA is TGTGCCAGCACCGGGGCCGGACGCAACCTATTCCCAGAGACCCAGTACTTC. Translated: CASTGAGRNLFPETQYF. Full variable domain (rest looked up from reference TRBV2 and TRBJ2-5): EPEVTQTPSHQVTQMGQEVILRCVPISNHLYFYWYRQILGQKVEFLVSFYNNEISEKSEIFDDQFSVERPDGSNFTLKIRSTKLEDSAMYFCASTGAGRNLFPETQYFGPGTRLLVL.

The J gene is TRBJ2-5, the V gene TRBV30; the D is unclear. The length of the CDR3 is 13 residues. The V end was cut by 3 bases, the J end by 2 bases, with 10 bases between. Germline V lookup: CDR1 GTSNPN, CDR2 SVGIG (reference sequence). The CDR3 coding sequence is TGTGCCTGGAGCGGTAACTTGCAAGAGACCCAGTACTTC. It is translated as CAWSGNLQETQYF.

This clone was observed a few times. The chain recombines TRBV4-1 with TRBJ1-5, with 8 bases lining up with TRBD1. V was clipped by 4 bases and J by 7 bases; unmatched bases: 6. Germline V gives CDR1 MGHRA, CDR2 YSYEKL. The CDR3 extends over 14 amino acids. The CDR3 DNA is TGCGCCAGCAGCCTTAACAGGGGGGACCAGCCCCAGCATTTT. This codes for CASSLNRGDQPQHF.

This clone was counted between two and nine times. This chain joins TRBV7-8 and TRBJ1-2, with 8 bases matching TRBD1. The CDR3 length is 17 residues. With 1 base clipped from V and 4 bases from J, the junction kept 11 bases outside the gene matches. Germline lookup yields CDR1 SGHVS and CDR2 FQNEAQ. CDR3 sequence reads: CASSLEQGDQGFYGYTF. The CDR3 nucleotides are TGTGCCAGCAGCTTAGAACAGGGGGATCAGGGTTTCTATGGCTACACCTTC.

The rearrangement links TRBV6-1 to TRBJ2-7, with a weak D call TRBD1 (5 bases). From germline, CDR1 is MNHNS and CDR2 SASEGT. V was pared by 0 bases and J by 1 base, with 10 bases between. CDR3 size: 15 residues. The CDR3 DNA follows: TGTGCCAGCAGTGAAGCGCCAGGGATATCCTACGAGCAGTACTTC. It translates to CASSEAPGISYEQYF.

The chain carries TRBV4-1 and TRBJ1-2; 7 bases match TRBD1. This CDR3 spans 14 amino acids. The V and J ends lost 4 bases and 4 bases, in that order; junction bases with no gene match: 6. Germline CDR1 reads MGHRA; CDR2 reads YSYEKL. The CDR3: CASSRTWDSYGYTF. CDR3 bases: TGCGCCAGCAGCCGTACCTGGGACAGCTATGGCTACACCTTC.

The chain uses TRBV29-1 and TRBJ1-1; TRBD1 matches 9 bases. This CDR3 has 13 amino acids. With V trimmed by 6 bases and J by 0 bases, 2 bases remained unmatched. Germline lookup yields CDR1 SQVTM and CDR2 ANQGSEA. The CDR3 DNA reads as TGCAGCGTCGACAGGGGGATGAACACTGAAGCTTTCTTT. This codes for CSVDRGMNTEAFF.

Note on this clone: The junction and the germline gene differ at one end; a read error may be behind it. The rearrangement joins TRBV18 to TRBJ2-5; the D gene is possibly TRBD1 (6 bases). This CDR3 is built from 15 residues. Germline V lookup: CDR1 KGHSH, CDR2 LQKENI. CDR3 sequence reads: CASSPGAGGQETQYF. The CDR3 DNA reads TGTGCCAGCTCTCCAGGGGCGGGCGGCCAAGAGACCCAATACTTC.

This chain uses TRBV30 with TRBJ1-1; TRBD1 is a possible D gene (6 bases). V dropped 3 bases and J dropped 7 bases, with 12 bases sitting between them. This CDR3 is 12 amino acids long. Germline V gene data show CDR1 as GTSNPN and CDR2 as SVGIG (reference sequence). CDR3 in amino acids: CAWRSWTVEAFF. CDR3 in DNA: TGTGCCTGGAGGAGTTGGACAGTTGAAGCTTTCTTT.

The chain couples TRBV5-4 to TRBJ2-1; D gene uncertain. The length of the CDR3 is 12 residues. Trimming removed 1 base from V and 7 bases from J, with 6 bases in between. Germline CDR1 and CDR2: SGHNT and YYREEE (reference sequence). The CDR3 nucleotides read TGTGCCAGCAGCTTGAGGGAAAATGAGCAGTTCTTC. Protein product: CASSLRENEQFF.

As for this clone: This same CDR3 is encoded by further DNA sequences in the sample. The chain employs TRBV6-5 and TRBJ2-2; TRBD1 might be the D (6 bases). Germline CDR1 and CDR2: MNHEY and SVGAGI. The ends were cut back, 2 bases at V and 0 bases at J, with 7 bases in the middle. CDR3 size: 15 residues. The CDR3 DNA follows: TGTGCCAGCAGTTACGACAGGTCGAACACCGGGGAGCTGTTTTTT. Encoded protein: CASSYDRSNTGELFF.

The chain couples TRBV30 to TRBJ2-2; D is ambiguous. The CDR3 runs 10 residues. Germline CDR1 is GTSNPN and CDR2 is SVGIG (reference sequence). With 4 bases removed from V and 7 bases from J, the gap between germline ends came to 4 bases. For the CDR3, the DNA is TGTGCCTGGAATGACGGGGAGCTGTTTTTT. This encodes CAWNDGELFF.

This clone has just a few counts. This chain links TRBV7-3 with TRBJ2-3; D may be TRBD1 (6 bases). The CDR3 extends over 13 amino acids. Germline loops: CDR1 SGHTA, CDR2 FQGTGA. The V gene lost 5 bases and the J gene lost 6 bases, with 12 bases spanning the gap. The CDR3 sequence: CASSHDRLDTQYF. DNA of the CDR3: TGTGCCAGCAGCCATGACAGGTTGGATACGCAGTATTTT.

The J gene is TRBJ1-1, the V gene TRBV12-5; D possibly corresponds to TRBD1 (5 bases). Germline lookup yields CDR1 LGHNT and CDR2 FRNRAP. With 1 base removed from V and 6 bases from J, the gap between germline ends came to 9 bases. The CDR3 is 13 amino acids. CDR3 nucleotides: TGTGCTAGTGGTTTGGCCGGGACTGCTGAAGCTTTCTTT. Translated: CASGLAGTAEAFF.

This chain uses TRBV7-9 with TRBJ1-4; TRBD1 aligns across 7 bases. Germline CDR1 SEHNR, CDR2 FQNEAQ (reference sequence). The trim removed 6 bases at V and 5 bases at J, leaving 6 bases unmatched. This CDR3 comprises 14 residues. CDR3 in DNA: TGTGCCAGCAGGACGACAGGGCCCAATGAAAAACTGTTTTTT. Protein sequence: CASRTTGPNEKLFF.

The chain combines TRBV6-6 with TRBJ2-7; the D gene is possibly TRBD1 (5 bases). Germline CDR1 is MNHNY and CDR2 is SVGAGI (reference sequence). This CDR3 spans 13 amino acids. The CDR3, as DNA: TGTGCTAATGCAGTTAATGCAGGGCTCGAGCAGTACTTC. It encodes CANAVNAGLEQYF.

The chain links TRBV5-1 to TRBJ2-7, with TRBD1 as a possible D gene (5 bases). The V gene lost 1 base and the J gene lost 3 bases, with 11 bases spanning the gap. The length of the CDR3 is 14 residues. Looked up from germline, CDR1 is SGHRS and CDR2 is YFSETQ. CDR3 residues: CASSLSQGFYEQYF. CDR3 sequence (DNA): TGCGCCAGCAGCTTGTCTCAGGGTTTCTACGAGCAGTACTTC.

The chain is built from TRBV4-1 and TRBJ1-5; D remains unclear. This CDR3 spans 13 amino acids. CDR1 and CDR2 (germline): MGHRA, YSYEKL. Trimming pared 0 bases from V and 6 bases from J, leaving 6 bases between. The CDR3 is CASSQDSGQPQHF. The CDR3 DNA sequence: TGCGCCAGCAGCCAAGATTCGGGTCAGCCCCAGCATTTT.

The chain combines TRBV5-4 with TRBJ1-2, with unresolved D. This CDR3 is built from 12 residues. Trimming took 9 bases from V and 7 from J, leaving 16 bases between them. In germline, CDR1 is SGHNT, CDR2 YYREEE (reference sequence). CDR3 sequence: CATYQGRGGYTF. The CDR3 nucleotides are TGTGCCACCTATCAAGGAAGAGGTGGCTACACCTTC.

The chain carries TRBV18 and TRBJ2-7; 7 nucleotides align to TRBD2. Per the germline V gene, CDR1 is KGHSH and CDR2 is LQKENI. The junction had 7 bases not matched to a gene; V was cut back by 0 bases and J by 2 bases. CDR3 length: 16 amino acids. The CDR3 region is CASSPPAGAPTYEQYF. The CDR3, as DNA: TGTGCCAGCTCACCACCGGCGGGAGCCCCGACCTACGAGCAGTACTTC.

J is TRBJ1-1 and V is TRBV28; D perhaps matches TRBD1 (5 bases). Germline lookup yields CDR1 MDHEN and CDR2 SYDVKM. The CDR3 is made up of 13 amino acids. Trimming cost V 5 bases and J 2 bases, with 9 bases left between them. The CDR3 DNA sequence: TGTGCCAGCAGTGAGTGGGGCAACACTGAAGCTTTCTTT. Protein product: CASSEWGNTEAFF.

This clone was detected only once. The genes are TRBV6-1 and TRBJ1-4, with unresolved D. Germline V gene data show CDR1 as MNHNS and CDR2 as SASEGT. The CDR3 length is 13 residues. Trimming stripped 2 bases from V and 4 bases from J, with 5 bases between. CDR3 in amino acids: CASSEWDNEKLFF. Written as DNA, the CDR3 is TGTGCCAGCAGTGAATGGGATAATGAAAAACTGTTTTTT.

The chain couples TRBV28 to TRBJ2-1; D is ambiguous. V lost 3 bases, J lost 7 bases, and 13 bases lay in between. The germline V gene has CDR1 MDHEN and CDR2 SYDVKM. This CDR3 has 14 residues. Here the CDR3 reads CASSLPGKRNEQFF. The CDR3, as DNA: TGTGCCAGCAGTTTGCCCGGCAAGAGGAATGAGCAGTTCTTC.

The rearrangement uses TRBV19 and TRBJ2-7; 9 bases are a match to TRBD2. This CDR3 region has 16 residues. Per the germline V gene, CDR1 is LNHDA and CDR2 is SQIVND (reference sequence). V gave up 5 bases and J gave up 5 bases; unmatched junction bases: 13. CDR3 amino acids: CASSLGWLAGTHEQYF. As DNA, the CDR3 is TGTGCCAGTAGTCTCGGTTGGCTAGCGGGAACCCACGAGCAGTACTTC.